The sequence of this TCR beta chain was determined in a study of T cell changes during pregnancy in multiple sclerosis. Trimming took 1 base from V and 4 from J, leaving 14 bases between them. CDR1 and CDR2 from the germline V gene are SGDLS and YYNGEE. The CDR3 runs 15 residues. Only in-frame clones appear in the TCRdb table, and some are missing; sequencing was by immunoSEQ multiplex PCR. Here the sample spans around 49,000 clones, almost 90% being singletons. This receptor was taken from a female donor in good health, enrolled as a control in a pregnancy study. The chain is built from TRBV9 and TRBJ1-2; no reliable D call. The sequenced sample was peripheral blood, obtained after pregnancy. CDR3 amino acids: CASSVSQAPSYGYTF. The DNA of the CDR3 is TGTGCCAGCAGCGTATCCCAGGCCCCTTCCTATGGCTACACCTTC.